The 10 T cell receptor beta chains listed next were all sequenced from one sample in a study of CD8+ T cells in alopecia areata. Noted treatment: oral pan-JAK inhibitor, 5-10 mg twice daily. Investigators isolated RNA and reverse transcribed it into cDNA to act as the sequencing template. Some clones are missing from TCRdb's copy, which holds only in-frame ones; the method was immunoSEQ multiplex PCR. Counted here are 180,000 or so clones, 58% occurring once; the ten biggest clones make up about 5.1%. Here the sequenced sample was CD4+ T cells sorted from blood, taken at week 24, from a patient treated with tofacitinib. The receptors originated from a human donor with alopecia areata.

The CDR3 sequence is CASSLFSGSDDTQYF. For the CDR3, the DNA is TGCGCCAGCAGCTTGTTTAGCGGGAGTGACGATACGCAGTATTTT. J is TRBJ2-3 and V is TRBV5-1, with 9 nucleotides matching TRBD2. With 1 base clipped from V and 6 bases from J, the junction kept 6 bases outside the gene matches. Looked up from germline, CDR1 is SGHRS and CDR2 is YFSETQ. The CDR3 runs to 15 residues.

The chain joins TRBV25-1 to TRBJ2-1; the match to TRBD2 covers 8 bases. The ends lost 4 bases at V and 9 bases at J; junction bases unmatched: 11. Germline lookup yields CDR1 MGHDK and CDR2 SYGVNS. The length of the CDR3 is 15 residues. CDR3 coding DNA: TGTGCCAGCAGTGCTCCGGGACTAGAGGCCGGTGAGCAGTTCTTC. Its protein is CASSAPGLEAGEQFF.

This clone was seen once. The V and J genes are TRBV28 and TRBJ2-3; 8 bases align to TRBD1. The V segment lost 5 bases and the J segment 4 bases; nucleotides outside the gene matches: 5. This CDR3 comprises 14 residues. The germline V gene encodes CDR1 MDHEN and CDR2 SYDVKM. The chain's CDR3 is CASSPGQGPDTQYF. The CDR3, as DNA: TGTGCCAGCAGTCCCGGACAGGGTCCAGATACGCAGTATTTT.

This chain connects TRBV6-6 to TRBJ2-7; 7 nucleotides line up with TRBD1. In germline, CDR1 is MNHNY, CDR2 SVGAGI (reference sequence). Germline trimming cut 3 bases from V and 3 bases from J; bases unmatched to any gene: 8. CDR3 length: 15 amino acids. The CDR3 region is CASSYGPRGHYEQYF. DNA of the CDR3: TGTGCCAGCAGTTATGGTCCAAGGGGGCACTACGAGCAGTACTTC.

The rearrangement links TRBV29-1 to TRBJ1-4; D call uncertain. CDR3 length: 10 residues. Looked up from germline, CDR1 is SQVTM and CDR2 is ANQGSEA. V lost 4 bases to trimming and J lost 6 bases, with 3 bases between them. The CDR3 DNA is TGCAGCGTTGGCGATGAAAAACTGTTTTTT. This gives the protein CSVGDEKLFF.

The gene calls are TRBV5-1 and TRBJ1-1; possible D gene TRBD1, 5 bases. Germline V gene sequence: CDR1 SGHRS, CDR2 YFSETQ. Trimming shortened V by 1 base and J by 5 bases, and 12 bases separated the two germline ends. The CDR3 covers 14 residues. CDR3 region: CASSLLPEGTEAFF. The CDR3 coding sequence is TGCGCCAGCAGCTTGCTCCCCGAGGGGACTGAAGCTTTCTTT. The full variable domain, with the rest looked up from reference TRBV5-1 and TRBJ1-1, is KAGVTQTPRYLIKTRGQQVTLSCSPISGHRSVSWYQQTPGQGLQFLFEYFSETQRNKGNFPGRFSGRQFSNSRSEMNVSTLELGDSALYLCASSLLPEGTEAFFGQGTRLTVV.

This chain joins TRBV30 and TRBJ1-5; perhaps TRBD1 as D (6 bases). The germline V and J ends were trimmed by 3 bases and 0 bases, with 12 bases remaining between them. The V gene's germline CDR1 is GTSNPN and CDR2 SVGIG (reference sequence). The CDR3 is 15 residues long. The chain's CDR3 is CAWSAGHYSNQPQHF. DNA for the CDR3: TGTGCCTGGAGCGCGGGACACTATAGCAATCAGCCCCAGCATTTT.

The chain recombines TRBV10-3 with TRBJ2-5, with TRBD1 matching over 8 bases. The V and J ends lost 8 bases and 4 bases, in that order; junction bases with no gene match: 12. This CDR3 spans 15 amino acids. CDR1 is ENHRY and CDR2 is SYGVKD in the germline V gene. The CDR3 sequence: CAIANQGAEGETQYF. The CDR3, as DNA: TGTGCCATCGCAAATCAGGGGGCAGAGGGAGAGACCCAGTACTTC.

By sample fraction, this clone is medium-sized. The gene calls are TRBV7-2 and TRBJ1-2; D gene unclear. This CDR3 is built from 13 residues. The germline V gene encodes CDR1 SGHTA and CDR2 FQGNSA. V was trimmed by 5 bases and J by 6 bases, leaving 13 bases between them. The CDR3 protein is CASSPRPSDGYTF. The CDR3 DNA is TGTGCCAGCAGCCCTCGACCAAGTGATGGCTACACCTTC.

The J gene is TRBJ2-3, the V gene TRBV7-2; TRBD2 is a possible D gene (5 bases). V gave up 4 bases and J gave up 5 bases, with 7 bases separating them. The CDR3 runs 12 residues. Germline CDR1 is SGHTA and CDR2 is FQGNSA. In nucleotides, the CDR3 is TGTGCCAGCAGCTCTGAGGGAGATACGCAGTATTTT. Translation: CASSSEGDTQYF.